This is a list of T cell receptor beta chains from one sample in a study of CD8 T cells in ankylosing spondylitis. Each CDR3 protein is one row after TCRdb ran MiXCR on the 5' RACE reads. Seen here are 35,000 to 45,000 distinct CDR3 sequences, 9.5% to 11% observed once, and the top ten hold 1.1% to 1.5%. Sequenced input: blood, either unsorted or a sorted T cell fraction (not recorded which). The receptors come from a male donor with ankylosing spondylitis or in good health (not recorded which). Each CDR3 is given with its conserved first and last residue. A D gene is named only where the DNA matches it firmly. Where a row states a size, it is once, few, many or the class of an expanded clone; other rows omit it.

j_gene | v_gene | abundance | d_gene | CDR3aa | CDR3nt
TRBJ2-3 | TRBV20-1 | many | TRBD2 | CSARGLTSGITDTQYF | TGCAGTGCTAGAGGGTTGACTAGCGGGATCACAGATACGCAGTATTTT
TRBJ2-3 | TRBV28 | few | - | CATRTNTDTQYF | TGTGCCACCCGGACAAACACAGATACGCAGTATTTT
TRBJ2-3 | TRBV5-1 | many | - | CASSFVYPRQGTDTQYF | TGCGCCAGCAGCTTCGTCTACCCGAGACAGGGCACAGATACGCAGTATTTT
TRBJ2-1 | TRBV5-6 | - | TRBD1 | CASGPAARDRGIF | TGTGCCAGCGGCCCCGCGGCCCGGGACAGGGGGATCTTC
TRBJ1-6 | TRBV18 | - | - | CASSPGDSSPLHF | TGTGCCAGCTCACCCGGAGACAGTTCACCCCTCCACTTT
TRBJ2-1 | TRBV4-2 | many | - | CASSQVRADSYNEQFF | TGTGCCAGCAGCCAAGTGCGTGCCGACTCCTACAATGAGCAGTTCTTC
TRBJ2-4 | TRBV5-1 | many | - | CASRPGVENIQYF | TGCGCCAGCAGGCCGGGCGTCGAAAACATTCAGTACTTC
TRBJ1-1 | TRBV29-1 | many | - | CSVAEGGNTEAFF | TGCAGCGTTGCCGAAGGGGGGAACACTGAAGCTTTCTTT
TRBJ1-6 | TRBV5-1 | many | - | CASSTDGYNSPLHF | TGCGCCAGCAGCACGGACGGATATAATTCACCCCTCCACTTT
TRBJ2-1 | TRBV20-1 | many | - | CSALLTAAEQFF | TGCAGTGCCCTGCTGACAGCGGCTGAGCAGTTCTTC
TRBJ1-1 | TRBV7-9 | few | TRBD1 | CASRPTTGLNTEAFF | TGTGCCAGTAGACCAACGACAGGGTTGAACACTGAAGCTTTCTTT
TRBJ2-5 | TRBV20-1 | many | - | CSASPVAQGTQYF | TGCAGTGCTAGCCCGGTAGCACAAGGGACCCAGTACTTC
TRBJ1-4 | TRBV28 | many | - | CASSGAPGPREKLFF | TGTGCCAGCAGTGGGGCACCCGGACCTAGGGAAAAACTGTTTTTT
TRBJ1-2 | TRBV20-1 | many | - | CSARPTGIDYGYTF | TGCAGTGCGAGACCCACAGGGATCGACTATGGCTACACCTTC
TRBJ1-4 | TRBV28 | many | - | CASSLYSFFDRTGEKLFF | TGTGCCAGCAGTTTATACTCCTTCTTCGACAGGACCGGTGAAAAACTGTTTTTT
TRBJ2-7 | TRBV5-1 | many | TRBD1 | CASSWDSYEQYF | TGCGCCAGCAGCTGGGACAGCTACGAGCAGTACTTC
TRBJ2-7 | TRBV13 | - | TRBD2 | CASSLEGTREYEQYF | TGTGCCAGCAGCTTAGAAGGGACTAGAGAGTACGAGCAGTACTTC
TRBJ2-2 | TRBV12-3/TRBV12-4 | many | TRBD2 | CASSPTSGGVNTGELFF | TGTGCCAGCAGTCCGACTAGCGGGGGGGTTAACACCGGGGAGCTGTTTTTT
TRBJ2-3 | TRBV7-9 | - | - | CASSRDATDTQYF | TGTGCCAGCAGCCGGGACGCAACAGATACGCAGTATTTT
TRBJ2-3 | TRBV20-1 | many | - | CSASDVSSTDTQYF | TGCAGTGCTAGCGACGTATCGTCCACAGATACGCAGTATTTT
TRBJ2-3 | TRBV20-1 | many | - | CSARARDTQYF | TGCAGTGCTAGAGCGAGAGATACGCAGTATTTT
TRBJ2-5 | TRBV28 | many | TRBD2 | CASSHLSSGEETQYF | TGTGCCAGCAGTCACCTTTCTAGCGGGGAAGAGACCCAGTACTTC
TRBJ1-5 | TRBV12-3/TRBV12-4 | many | TRBD1 | CASSLGLRDRGHNQPQHF | TGTGCCAGCAGTTTAGGCCTACGGGACAGGGGGCACAATCAGCCCCAGCATTTT
TRBJ2-1 | TRBV21-1 | many | - | CASRKDRLTPCNEQFF | TGTGCCAGCAGGAAAGACCGACTCACTCCGTGCAATGAGCAGTTCTTC
TRBJ2-7 | TRBV27 | many | - | CASSWGGGGSYEQYF | TGTGCCAGCAGTTGGGGAGGGGGGGGGTCCTACGAGCAGTACTTC
TRBJ1-4 | TRBV29-1 | - | - | CSAAGAYGLGLFF | TGCAGCGCTGCCGGGGCCTACGGTCTTGGGCTGTTTTTT
TRBJ1-1 | TRBV5-1 | medium-sized | - | CASSLSGFTDTEAFF | TGCGCCAGCAGCTTGTCAGGGTTTACGGACACTGAAGCTTTCTTT
TRBJ2-7 | TRBV5-1 | many | TRBD1 | CASSLSGTGDTGQYF | TGCGCCAGCAGCTTGTCCGGGACAGGGGATACGGGGCAGTACTTC
TRBJ2-1 | TRBV24-1 | - | - | CATSEAEYNEQFF | TGTGCCACCAGTGAGGCGGAGTACAATGAGCAGTTCTTC
TRBJ1-6 | TRBV6-1 | few | - | CASGQGQSPLHF | TGTGCTTCGGGGCAGGGTCAATCACCCCTCCACTTT
TRBJ1-5 | TRBV12-3/TRBV12-4 | - | - | CASTLDRDYSNQPQHF | TGTGCCAGCACCTTAGATCGGGATTATAGCAATCAGCCCCAGCATTTT
TRBJ1-5 | TRBV6-1 | - | TRBD1 | CASGQGRGQPQHF | TGTGCCAGTGGACAGGGAAGGGGACAGCCCCAGCATTTT
TRBJ2-3 | TRBV5-5 | many | - | CASSYLTEGTDTQYF | TGTGCCAGCAGCTACCTGACAGAGGGCACAGATACGCAGTATTTT
TRBJ1-2 | TRBV6-6 | - | - | CASRTGVNYGYTF | TGTGCCAGCAGAACCGGGGTGAACTATGGCTACACCTTC
TRBJ2-5 | TRBV5-6 | - | - | CASSAGLLRETQYF | TGTGCCAGCAGCGCGGGACTGCTGCGAGAGACCCAGTACTTC
TRBJ2-2 | TRBV5-1 | many | - | CASSRILNTGELFF | TGCGCCAGCAGCAGGATCTTGAACACCGGGGAGCTGTTTTTT
TRBJ2-1 | TRBV5-1 | many | - | CASSLLENEQFF | TGCGCCAGCAGCTTGTTGGAAAATGAGCAGTTCTTC
TRBJ2-2 | TRBV5-1 | many | TRBD2 | CASRWSGGANTGELFF | TGCGCCAGCCGTTGGAGCGGGGGGGCCAACACCGGGGAGCTGTTTTTT
TRBJ2-1 | TRBV3-1 | - | TRBD2 | CASSLRTSFLDEQFF | TGTGCCAGCAGCCTACGGACTAGTTTCTTGGATGAGCAGTTCTTC
TRBJ2-5 | TRBV2 | few | TRBD2 | CASLGLARETQYF | TGTGCCAGCCTTGGACTAGCTAGAGAGACCCAGTACTTC
TRBJ2-1 | TRBV9 | few | TRBD2 | CASSVGDSGGVYNEQFF | TGTGCCAGCAGCGTAGGTGATAGCGGGGGGGTCTACAATGAGCAGTTCTTC
TRBJ1-2 | TRBV12-3/TRBV12-4 | many | - | CASSPGGGYTF | TGTGCCAGCAGTCCCGGGGGTGGCTACACCTTC
TRBJ2-3 | TRBV12-3/TRBV12-4 | many | - | CASSFNRGTDTQYF | TGTGCCAGCAGTTTTAACAGGGGCACAGATACGCAGTATTTT
TRBJ1-1 | TRBV9 | few | - | CASSKSGLGTEAFF | TGTGCCAGCAGCAAGTCGGGGTTGGGGACTGAAGCTTTCTTT
TRBJ2-5 | TRBV5-1 | many | TRBD2 | CASSLRLAGAQETQYF | TGCGCCAGCAGCCTAAGACTAGCGGGGGCCCAAGAGACCCAGTACTTC
TRBJ1-5 | TRBV5-1 | many | TRBD1 | CASSMGQGEGDQPQHF | TGCGCCAGCAGCATGGGACAGGGCGAAGGTGATCAGCCCCAGCATTTT
TRBJ2-7 | TRBV2 | many | - | CASVGRDSYEQYF | TGTGCCAGCGTTGGACGGGACTCCTACGAGCAGTACTTC
TRBJ2-1 | TRBV28 | many | TRBD2 | CASRPLAGPYNEQFF | TGTGCCAGCAGGCCCTTAGCGGGACCCTACAATGAGCAGTTCTTC
TRBJ2-3 | TRBV7-9 | few | TRBD1 | CASSSRGRPTDTQYF | TGTGCCAGCAGCAGTAGGGGGCGTCCCACAGATACGCAGTATTTT
TRBJ2-1 | TRBV9 | - | TRBD2 | CASSLLAGFGEQFF | TGTGCCAGCAGCCTCCTAGCGGGGTTTGGGGAGCAGTTCTTC
TRBJ2-7 | TRBV28 | few | TRBD1 | CASSLQGGQGSYEQYF | TGTGCCAGCAGTTTACAGGGGGGACAGGGCTCCTACGAGCAGTACTTC
TRBJ2-3 | TRBV11-2 | - | - | CASSLERGVDTQYF | TGTGCCAGCAGCTTAGAAAGGGGGGTAGATACGCAGTATTTT
TRBJ2-3 | TRBV28 | many | TRBD2 | CASSLLAGSTDTQYF | TGTGCCAGCAGTTTACTAGCGGGCAGCACAGATACGCAGTATTTT